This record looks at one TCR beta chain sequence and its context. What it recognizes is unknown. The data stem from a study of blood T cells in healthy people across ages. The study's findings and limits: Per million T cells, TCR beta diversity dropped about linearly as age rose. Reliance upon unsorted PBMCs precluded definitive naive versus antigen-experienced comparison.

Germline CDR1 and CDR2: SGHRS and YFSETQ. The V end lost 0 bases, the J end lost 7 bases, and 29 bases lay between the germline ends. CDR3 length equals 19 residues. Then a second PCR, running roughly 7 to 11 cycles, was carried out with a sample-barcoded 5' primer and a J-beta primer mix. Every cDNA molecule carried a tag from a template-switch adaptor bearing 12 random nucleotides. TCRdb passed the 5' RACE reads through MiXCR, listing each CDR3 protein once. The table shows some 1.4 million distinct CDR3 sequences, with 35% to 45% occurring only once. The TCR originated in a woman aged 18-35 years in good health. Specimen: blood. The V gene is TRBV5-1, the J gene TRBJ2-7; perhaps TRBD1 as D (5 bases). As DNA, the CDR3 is TGCGCCAGCAGCTTGGGTGGGTACTGGGGCCGGGCGGTGGCCAATGAGCAGTACTTC. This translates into CASSLGGYWGRAVANEQYF.